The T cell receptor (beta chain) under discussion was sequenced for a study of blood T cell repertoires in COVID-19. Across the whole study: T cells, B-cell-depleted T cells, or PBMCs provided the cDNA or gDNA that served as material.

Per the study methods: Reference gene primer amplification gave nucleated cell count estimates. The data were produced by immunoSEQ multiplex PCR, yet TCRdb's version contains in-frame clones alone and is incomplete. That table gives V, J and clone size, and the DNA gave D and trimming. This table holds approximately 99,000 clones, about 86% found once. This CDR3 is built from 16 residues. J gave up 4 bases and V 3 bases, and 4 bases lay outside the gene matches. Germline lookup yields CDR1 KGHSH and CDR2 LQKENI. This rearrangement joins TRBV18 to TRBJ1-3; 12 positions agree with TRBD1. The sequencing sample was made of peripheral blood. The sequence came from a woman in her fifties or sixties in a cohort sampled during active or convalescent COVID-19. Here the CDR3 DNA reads TGTGCCAGCTCACCGACGGGACAGGGGGCCGGAAACACCATATATTTT. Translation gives CASSPTGQGAGNTIYF.